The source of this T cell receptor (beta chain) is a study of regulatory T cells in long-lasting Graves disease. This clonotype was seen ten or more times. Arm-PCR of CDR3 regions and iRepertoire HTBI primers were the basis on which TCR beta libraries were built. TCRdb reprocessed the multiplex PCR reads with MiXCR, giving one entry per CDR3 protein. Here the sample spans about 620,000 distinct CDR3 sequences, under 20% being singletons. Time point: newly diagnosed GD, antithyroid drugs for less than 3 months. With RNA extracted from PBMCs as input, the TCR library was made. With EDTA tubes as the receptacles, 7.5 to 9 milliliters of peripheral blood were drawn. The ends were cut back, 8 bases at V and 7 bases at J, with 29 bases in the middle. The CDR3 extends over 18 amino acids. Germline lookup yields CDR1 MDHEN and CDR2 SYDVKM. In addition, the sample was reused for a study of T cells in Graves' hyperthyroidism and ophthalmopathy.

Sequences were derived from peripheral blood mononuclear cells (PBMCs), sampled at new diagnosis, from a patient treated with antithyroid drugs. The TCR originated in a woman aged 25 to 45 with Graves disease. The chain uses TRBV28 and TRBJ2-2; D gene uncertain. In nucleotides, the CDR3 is TGTGCCAGCCACCAATTTAAGGGATTCGTCGGTAGTGTCGGGGAGCTGTTTTTT. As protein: CASHQFKGFVGSVGELFF.